The 4 T cell receptor beta chains reported below all come from one sample, sequenced in a study of a mutant IDH1 vaccine in newly diagnosed glioma (TCRdb year 2021). The time point label corresponds to: baseline, week 1 (first vaccination visit). Read against the paper, the sample's treatment or condition label means: pre-vaccination baseline after standard-of-care therapy. Libraries were built with the immunoSEQ multiplex PCR assay. TCRdb's version of the immuneACCESS table is confined to in-frame rearrangements and falls short of the full clone set. An unresolved V gene accounts for under half of the shortfall where checked; the remainder is of unknown origin. This sample holds over 75,000 clones; about 90% were observed only once. Less than 0.65% of the sample is held by the ten biggest clonotypes. The sample was PBMCs, taken from a glioma patient treated with radiotherapy, temozolomide or both. Receptors were obtained from a woman between 50 and 59 years old with glioma.

In the case of this clone: This sample includes further DNA sequences coding for the same CDR3. The chain links TRBV2 to TRBJ2-7; 9 bases align to TRBD1. V gave up 4 bases and J gave up 1 base; unmatched junction bases: 2. The CDR3 spans 14 residues. Germline V gene data show CDR1 as SNHLY and CDR2 as FYNNEI. This CDR3 is CASSGGTGSYEQYF. The CDR3 region has the DNA TGTGCCAGCAGTGGGGGGACAGGGTCCTACGAGCAGTACTTC.

V gene TRBV12-5 combines with J gene TRBJ1-3, with D maybe TRBD1 (5 bases). The germline gives CDR1 LGHNT, CDR2 FRNRAP. Trimming cost V 0 bases and J 0 bases, with 15 bases left between them. This CDR3 is 18 amino acids long. The CDR3 region has the DNA TGTGCTAGTGGTTTGGTCAGTTACAGGTTTAGCTCTGGAAACACCATATATTTT. Translation gives CASGLVSYRFSSGNTIYF.

The rearrangement uses TRBV30 and TRBJ1-1; D is unclear. CDR3 length: 11 residues. The germline V gene encodes CDR1 GTSNPN and CDR2 SVGIG (reference sequence). V lost 3 bases and J lost 1, with 3 bases in between. CDR3 in amino acids: CAWRQNTEAFF. CDR3 nucleotides: TGTGCCTGGAGACAGAACACTGAAGCTTTCTTT. The whole variable domain, remainder taken from reference TRBV30 and TRBJ1-1, is SQTIHQWPATLVQPVGSPLSLECTVEGTSNPNLYWYRQAAGRGLQLLFYSVGIGQISSEVPQNLSASRPQDRQFILSSKKLLLSDSGFYLCAWRQNTEAFFGQGTRLTVV.

The genes are TRBV28 and TRBJ1-1, with 10 bases that match TRBD1. This CDR3 is 14 amino acids long. Trimming took 8 bases from V and 7 from J; bases not matched to a gene: 10. The germline gives CDR1 MDHEN, CDR2 SYDVKM. The DNA for the CDR3 is TGTGCCAGCGGGGGGGACAGGGGAACTGGTGAAGCTTTCTTT. This gives the protein CASGGDRGTGEAFF.